The 32 T cell receptor beta chains in this list originate from one sample, sequenced in a study of lymphopenia after photon versus proton radiotherapy. Only in-frame clones appear in the TCRdb table, and some are missing; sequencing was by immunoSEQ multiplex PCR. In the table there are around 30,000 clones, around nine tenths of which are singletons. Sequencing used peripheral blood, obtained from a patient treated with proton-based radiotherapy. These receptors came from a woman aged 60-75 years with cholangiocarcinoma. Some clones in this sample may be carry-over from other donors' samples.

The V gene is TRBV7-8, the J gene TRBJ2-1; 8 nucleotides align to TRBD1. Germline V gene sequence: CDR1 SGHVS, CDR2 FQNEAQ. V gave up 5 bases and J gave up 3 bases; unmatched junction bases: 6. The CDR3 is 15 amino acids. The CDR3: CASSRTGTGYNEQFF. CDR3 bases: TGTGCCAGCAGCAGAACCGGGACAGGCTACAATGAGCAGTTCTTC.

The chain couples TRBV19 to TRBJ2-2, with 8 nucleotides matching TRBD1. V trimming: 8 bases; J trimming: 4 bases; junction bases outside the gene matches: 6. Germline-derived CDR1 and CDR2 are LNHDA and SQIVND (reference sequence). The CDR3 is 14 amino acids. The CDR3 DNA sequence: TGTGCCAGTCGGGACAGGTTTGCCACCGGGGAGCTGTTTTTT. Protein sequence: CASRDRFATGELFF.

J is TRBJ1-2 and V is TRBV10-3; no clear D gene. The ends were cut back, 4 bases at V and 6 bases at J, with 9 bases in the middle. Germline CDR1 ENHRY, CDR2 SYGVKD. The CDR3 has 12 residues. The CDR3, as DNA: TGTGCCATCAGTGCGCGGGTCGATGGCTACACCTTC. This gives the protein CAISARVDGYTF.

CDR3 bases: TGTGCCAGCAGTGAACAGGTGTCCTACGAGCAGTACTTC. It is translated as CASSEQVSYEQYF. This chain connects TRBV2 to TRBJ2-7; D gene ambiguous. The CDR3 loop spans 13 amino acids. Germline CDR1 reads SNHLY; CDR2 reads FYNNEI. The ends were cut back, 2 bases at V and 1 base at J, with 6 bases in the middle.

The CDR3 DNA reads TGTGCCAGCAGTTTGCACCCCGGAAACACCATATATTTT. Its protein is CASSLHPGNTIYF. The chain joins TRBV27 to TRBJ1-3, with unresolved D. CDR1 and CDR2 (germline): MNHEY, SMNVEV (reference sequence). The CDR3 loop spans 13 amino acids. Trimming removed 3 bases at V and 4 bases at J, with 7 bases between.

The chain has TRBV19 and TRBJ1-1; D is perhaps TRBD1 (5 bases). This CDR3 has 13 amino acids. Deletions cut 6 bases from V and 0 bases from J, with 8 bases between. CDR1 is LNHDA, CDR2 SQIVND, per germline (reference sequence). This CDR3 is CASRPTVNTEAFF. The CDR3 DNA follows: TGTGCCAGTAGGCCGACAGTGAACACTGAAGCTTTCTTT.

The chain couples TRBV27 to TRBJ2-3, with 7 bases aligning to TRBD2. Looked up from germline, CDR1 is MNHEY and CDR2 is SMNVEV (reference sequence). CDR3 length: 15 amino acids. J gave up 2 bases and V 5 bases, and 7 bases lay outside the gene matches. In DNA, the CDR3 is TGTGCCAGCAGTCCAGGGACTATTCACACAGATACGCAGTATTTT. It is translated as CASSPGTIHTDTQYF.

The chain uses TRBV2 and TRBJ1-5, with D unresolved. Germline CDR1 is SNHLY and CDR2 is FYNNEI. With 6 bases removed from V and 2 bases from J, the gap between germline ends came to 8 bases. The CDR3 spans 13 residues. Here the CDR3 DNA reads TGTGCCAGCAGCGGGGAAGGCAATCAGCCCCAGCATTTT. Protein: CASSGEGNQPQHF.

The chain uses TRBV7-8 and TRBJ1-2; 9 bases fit TRBD1. The CDR3 contains 15 residues. V shed 5 bases, J shed 2 bases, and the junction held 6 bases outside the gene matches. Germline CDR1 and CDR2: SGHVS and FQNEAQ. CDR3 sequence (DNA): TGTGCCAGCAGCCCTAACAGGGGGCGCAACTATGGCTACACCTTC. Amino acids: CASSPNRGRNYGYTF.

The rearrangement links TRBV27 to TRBJ1-2; a possible D gene is TRBD1 (6 bases). The CDR3 length is 14 residues. Trimming stripped 5 bases from V and 4 bases from J, with 14 bases between. Germline values: CDR1 MNHEY, CDR2 SMNVEV (reference sequence). CDR3 in DNA: TGTGCCAGCAGTCGCGGCCAGGGGCGCTATGGCTACACCTTC. Amino acid sequence: CASSRGQGRYGYTF.

The V gene is TRBV19, the J gene TRBJ2-7; D call uncertain. Trimming left V 0 bases short and J 2 bases short, with 11 bases between. The germline V gene has CDR1 LNHDA and CDR2 SQIVND (reference sequence). This CDR3 comprises 15 residues. The CDR3 DNA is TGTGCCAGTAGTATAGATCCCCGCGGAACCTACGAGCAGTACTTC. Protein product: CASSIDPRGTYEQYF.

This chain uses TRBV29-1 with TRBJ1-3; 9 nucleotides match TRBD1. This CDR3 contains 13 residues. The V gene's germline CDR1 is SQVTM and CDR2 ANQGSEA. Germline trimming cut 6 bases from V and 3 bases from J; bases unmatched to any gene: 3. CDR3 sequence (DNA): TGCAGCGTAGTGGGACAGGGTGGAAACACCATATATTTT. Translation: CSVVGQGGNTIYF. The full variable domain, completed using reference TRBV29-1 and TRBJ1-3, is SAVISQKPSRDICQRGTSLTIQCQVDSQVTMMFWYRQQPGQSLTLIATANQGSEATYESGFVIDKFPISRPNLTFSTLTVSNMSPEDSSIYLCSVVGQGGNTIYFGEGSWLTVV.

The chain employs TRBV5-8 and TRBJ2-5, with TRBD2 identical over 13 bases. V dropped 4 bases and J dropped 5; count of bases not matched to a gene: 5. Germline CDR1 SGHTS, CDR2 YDEGEE. The CDR3 has 15 amino acids. CDR3: CASSQGTSGAETQYF. As DNA, the CDR3 is TGTGCCAGCAGCCAGGGGACTAGCGGGGCGGAGACCCAGTACTTC.

The V gene is TRBV5-1, the J gene TRBJ2-7; 8 bases align to TRBD1. The junction had 6 bases not matched to a gene; V was cut back by 1 base and J by 3 bases. Germline V gene lookup returns CDR1 SGHRS and CDR2 YFSETQ. The CDR3 consists of 15 residues. The CDR3, as DNA: TGCGCCAGCAGCTTGTATGGACAGGGAGGCTACGAGCAGTACTTC. Amino acids: CASSLYGQGGYEQYF.

The chain couples TRBV6-1 to TRBJ2-1; tentative D call: TRBD2 (5 bases). Germline V CDR1 and CDR2: MNHNS, SASEGT. The CDR3 sequence is 15 residues long. V dropped 6 bases and J dropped 9 bases, with 21 bases sitting between them. As DNA, the CDR3 is TGTGCCAGCAGGCAAAAACTAGGTGGGTCCCCTGAGCAGTTCTTC. This gives the protein CASRQKLGGSPEQFF.

The rearrangement uses TRBV7-2 and TRBJ2-3; D is unresolved. Per the germline V gene, CDR1 is SGHTA and CDR2 is FQGNSA. Trimming took 1 base from V and 2 from J, leaving 4 bases between them. The CDR3 is made up of 13 amino acids. The DNA for the CDR3 is TGTGCCAGCAGCTTAGAATACACAGATACGCAGTATTTT. Translating gives CASSLEYTDTQYF.

The chain has TRBV2 and TRBJ1-1; tentatively, D is TRBD1 (5 bases). Germline lookup yields CDR1 SNHLY and CDR2 FYNNEI. The CDR3 has 14 amino acids. V dropped 7 bases and J dropped 0 bases, with 12 bases sitting between them. As DNA, the CDR3 is TGTGCCAGCAATTGGGGCAGCCTGAACACTGAAGCTTTCTTT. Its protein product is CASNWGSLNTEAFF. Looking up the rest from reference TRBV2 and TRBJ1-1 gives the full variable domain: EPEVTQTPSHQVTQMGQEVILRCVPISNHLYFYWYRQILGQKVEFLVSFYNNEISEKSEIFDDQFSVERPDGSNFTLKIRSTKLEDSAMYFCASNWGSLNTEAFFGQGTRLTVV.

CDR3 coding DNA: TGTGCCAGCAGCTTGGGACAGGGGGCTGACACCGGGGAGCTGTTTTTT. It translates to CASSLGQGADTGELFF. This rearrangement joins TRBV5-4 to TRBJ2-2; 10 nucleotides agree with TRBD1. With 0 bases clipped from V and 3 bases from J, the junction kept 2 bases outside the gene matches. This CDR3 contains 16 residues. Germline CDR1 is SGHNT and CDR2 is YYREEE (reference sequence).

This chain joins TRBV5-1 and TRBJ2-1; 8 bases are shared with TRBD2. This CDR3 has 16 amino acids. Looked up from germline, CDR1 is SGHRS and CDR2 is YFSETQ. V shed 4 bases and J 0 bases; nucleotides not matched to a gene: 6. DNA of the CDR3: TGCGCCAGCAGCCTTAGCGGGGAGAGCTCCTACAATGAGCAGTTCTTC. This sequence encodes CASSLSGESSYNEQFF.

The chain has TRBV6-1 and TRBJ2-7, with 9 bases identical to TRBD1. V gave up 2 bases and J gave up 1 base; unmatched junction bases: 6. The CDR3 runs to 16 residues. Germline loops: CDR1 MNHNS, CDR2 SASEGT. CDR3 nucleotide sequence: TGTGCCAGCAGTGAAATAAGAGACAGGGGGTCCTACGAGCAGTACTTC. Translated: CASSEIRDRGSYEQYF.

CDR3 amino acids: CASSLRSGAFQETQYF. Here the CDR3 DNA reads TGTGCCAGCAGCTTAAGAAGCGGGGCCTTTCAAGAGACCCAGTACTTC. The V and J genes are TRBV11-1 and TRBJ2-5, with 7 bases fitting TRBD2. Losses at the gene ends were 2 bases for V and 2 bases for J; bases not matched to a gene: 8. The CDR3 sequence is 16 residues long. The germline V gene has CDR1 SGHAT and CDR2 FQDESV (reference sequence).

CDR3 residues: CASSTLGGTSGSDTQYF. The CDR3 DNA follows: TGTGCCAGCAGCACCCTCGGGGGGACTAGCGGTTCAGATACGCAGTATTTT. This chain connects TRBV9 to TRBJ2-3; TRBD2 matches 11 bases. J lost 4 bases, V lost 4 bases, and 11 bases had no gene match. Germline CDR1 SGDLS, CDR2 YYNGEE. The CDR3 is 17 residues long.

The rearrangement links TRBV7-3 to TRBJ2-7, with D possibly matching TRBD2 (6 bases). The length of the CDR3 is 13 residues. CDR1 is SGHTA and CDR2 is FQGTGA in the germline V gene. Trimming cost V 5 bases and J 1 base, with 9 bases left between them. The CDR3 protein is CASSKTSSYEQYF. In nucleotides, the CDR3 is TGTGCCAGCAGCAAGACTAGTTCCTACGAGCAGTACTTC.

The genes are TRBV18 and TRBJ2-1; a weak D match, TRBD2 (5 bases). CDR1 and CDR2 (germline): KGHSH, LQKENI. This CDR3 is built from 15 residues. V was shortened by 3 bases and J by 2 bases, with 11 bases between the two germline ends. CDR3: CASSPFEGPYNEQFF. The CDR3 DNA follows: TGTGCCAGCTCACCCTTCGAGGGCCCCTACAATGAGCAGTTCTTC.

The chain has TRBV20-1 and TRBJ1-1; possible D gene TRBD1, 6 bases. V was clipped by 6 bases and J by 5 bases, with 10 bases between them. The CDR3 runs to 11 residues. Germline V gene data show CDR1 as DFQATT and CDR2 as SNEGSKA (reference sequence). This CDR3 reads CSADQGTEAFF. In nucleotides, the CDR3 is TGCAGTGCAGACCAGGGGACTGAAGCTTTCTTT.

The J gene is TRBJ2-3, the V gene TRBV19, with unresolved D. Trimming removed 1 base from V and 5 bases from J, with 1 base in between. CDR1 LNHDA and CDR2 SQIVND come from the germline V gene (reference sequence). There are 11 residues in the CDR3. The CDR3 DNA reads as TGTGCCAGTAGTATAGGAGATACGCAGTATTTT. Translating gives CASSIGDTQYF.

CDR3 sequence: CASSQVKAYTGELFF. CDR3 bases: TGTGCCAGCAGCCAAGTGAAGGCCTACACCGGGGAGCTGTTTTTT. The chain carries TRBV14 and TRBJ2-2; unclear D gene. The length of the CDR3 is 15 residues. Germline V gene lookup returns CDR1 SGHDN and CDR2 FVKESK. Deletions cut 1 base from V and 3 bases from J, with 9 bases between.

The chain is built from TRBV14 and TRBJ2-7, with a weak D call TRBD2 (6 bases). This CDR3 contains 14 residues. Germline CDR1 reads SGHDN; CDR2 reads FVKESK. V shed 0 bases and J shed 5 bases, with 11 bases lying between them. The CDR3, as DNA: TGTGCCAGCAGCCAAGACGGGAGATGGGACGAGCAGTACTTC. As protein: CASSQDGRWDEQYF.

This chain connects TRBV6-5 to TRBJ2-5; either TRBD1 or TRBD2 may supply D (5 bases each). Germline loops: CDR1 MNHEY, CDR2 SVGAGI. This CDR3 is built from 12 residues. Trimming stripped 1 base from V and 5 bases from J, with 5 bases between. The CDR3 sequence: CASSYWGETQYF. CDR3 sequence (DNA): TGTGCCAGCAGTTACTGGGGGGAGACCCAGTACTTC.

The V and J genes are TRBV4-3 and TRBJ1-1; D is unresolved. Per the germline V gene, CDR1 is LGHNA and CDR2 is YSLEER. V dropped 4 bases and J dropped 5 bases, with 14 bases sitting between them. CDR3 size: 14 residues. CDR3 region: CASSPLGPGTEAFF. Here the CDR3 DNA reads TGCGCCAGCAGCCCCCTCGGCCCGGGGACTGAAGCTTTCTTT.

This sequence joins TRBV5-6 and TRBJ1-4; tentatively, D is TRBD1 (6 bases). With 4 bases removed from V and 3 bases from J, the gap between germline ends came to 19 bases. From germline, CDR1 is SGHDT and CDR2 YYEEEE. The length of the CDR3 is 17 residues. CDR3 sequence: CASSLPGTSGANEKLFF. The CDR3 DNA reads TGTGCCAGCAGCCTTCCCGGGACATCAGGAGCTAATGAAAAACTGTTTTTT.

This chain uses TRBV7-2 with TRBJ1-2; the match to TRBD1 covers 9 bases. Trimming took 1 base from V and 3 from J; bases not matched to a gene: 3. The germline CDR1 and CDR2 sequences are SGHTA and FQGNSA. The CDR3 is 15 amino acids. CDR3 sequence: CASSLGGTGYYGYTF. The CDR3 nucleotides read TGTGCCAGCAGCTTAGGTGGGACAGGGTACTATGGCTACACCTTC.